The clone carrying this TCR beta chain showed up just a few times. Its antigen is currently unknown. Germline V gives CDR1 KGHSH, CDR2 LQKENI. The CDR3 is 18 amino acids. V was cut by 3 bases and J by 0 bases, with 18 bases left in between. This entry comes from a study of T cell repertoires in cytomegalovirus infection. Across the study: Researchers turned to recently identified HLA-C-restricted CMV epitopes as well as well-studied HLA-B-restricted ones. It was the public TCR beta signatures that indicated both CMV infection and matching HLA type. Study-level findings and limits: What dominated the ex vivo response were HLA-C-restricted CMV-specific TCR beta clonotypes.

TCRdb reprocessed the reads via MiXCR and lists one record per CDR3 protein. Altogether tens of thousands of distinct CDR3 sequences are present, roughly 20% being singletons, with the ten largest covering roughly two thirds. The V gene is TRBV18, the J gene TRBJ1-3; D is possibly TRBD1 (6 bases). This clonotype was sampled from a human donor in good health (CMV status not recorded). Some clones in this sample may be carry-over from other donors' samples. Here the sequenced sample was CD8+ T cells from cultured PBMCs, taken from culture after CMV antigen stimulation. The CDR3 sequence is CASSPRRGPLHSGNTIYF. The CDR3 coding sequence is TGTGCCAGCTCACCTCGCAGGGGTCCTCTACACTCTGGAAACACCATATATTTT. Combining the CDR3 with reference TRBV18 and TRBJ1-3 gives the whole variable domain NAGVMQNPRHLVRRRGQEARLRCSPMKGHSHVYWYRQLPEEGLKFMVYLQKENIIDESGMPKERFSAEFPKEGPSILRIQQVVRGDSAAYFCASSPRRGPLHSGNTIYFGEGSWLTVV.